This T cell receptor beta chain was observed in a study of blood T cell repertoires in COVID-19. Study as a whole: T cells, B-cell-depleted T cells, or PBMCs supplied cDNA or gDNA.

Germline CDR1 reads MNHNS; CDR2 reads SASEGT. The V and J ends lost 2 bases and 0 bases respectively, with 17 bases between them. The CDR3 consists of 17 residues. Methods used by the authors: Amplification of reference gene primers was used by the study to estimate nucleated cell counts. Generated by immunoSEQ multiplex PCR, the TCRdb table keeps only in-frame clones and is missing some. V and J calls and clone size are as listed in that table; D and trimming were resolved from the DNA. The data contain 70,000 to 75,000 clones, around 79% of them singletons. Sequenced sample: peripheral blood. The rearrangement joins TRBV6-1 to TRBJ2-7; TRBD1 is a possible D gene (5 bases). The receptor was isolated from a man aged 60 to 75 with active or convalescent COVID-19. The CDR3 sequence is CASSETGHFFSSYEQYF. CDR3 DNA: TGTGCCAGCAGTGAAACAGGCCATTTCTTCAGCTCCTACGAGCAGTACTTC.